This TCR beta chain was sequenced during a study of blood T cells in healthy people across ages. PCR was performed a second time for 7 to 11 cycles using a sample-barcoded 5' primer and a J-beta primer mix. Each CDR3 protein is one row after TCRdb ran MiXCR on the 5' RACE reads. The sample lists some 1.5 million distinct CDR3 sequences, approximately 30% occurring once. Germline CDR1 reads GTSNPN; CDR2 reads SVGIG (reference sequence). Trimming cost V 2 bases and J 0 bases; bases outside gene matches: 8. This CDR3 spans 18 amino acids. In this sample, this clonotype turned up a few times. The antigen is not known. The people who gave samples were healthy Caucasians from Russia, aged 6 to 90. PBMCs were isolated at a quantity of at least 6.5 million per sample. Study-level results: Compared with aged donors, long-lived donors showed fewer expanded clones, suggesting selection. A strong correlation was found between TCR beta diversity and the percentage of naive T cells.

This receptor was taken from a woman in her 30s in good health. Sequences were obtained from blood. The genes are TRBV30 and TRBJ2-6; 9 bases map to TRBD1. CDR3 DNA: TGTGCCTGGAGTACAGGGGGCTTCCGCTTCTCTGGGGCCAACGTCCTGACTTTC. It translates to CAWSTGGFRFSGANVLTF.